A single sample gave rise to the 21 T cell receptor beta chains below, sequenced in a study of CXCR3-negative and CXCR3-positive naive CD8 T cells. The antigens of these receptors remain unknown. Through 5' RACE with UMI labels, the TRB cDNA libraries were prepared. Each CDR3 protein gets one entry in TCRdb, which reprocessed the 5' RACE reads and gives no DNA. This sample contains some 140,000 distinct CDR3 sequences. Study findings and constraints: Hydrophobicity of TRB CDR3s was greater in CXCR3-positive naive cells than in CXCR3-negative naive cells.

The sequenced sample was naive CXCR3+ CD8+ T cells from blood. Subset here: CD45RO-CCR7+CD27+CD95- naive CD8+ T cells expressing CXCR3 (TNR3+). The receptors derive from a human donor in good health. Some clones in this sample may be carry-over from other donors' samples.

CDR3: CASSIVGGWAYNEQFF. V gene TRBV19 combines with J gene TRBJ2-1; checking the TCRdb D call of TRBD1 is not possible without DNA. Germline V lookup: CDR1 LNHDA, CDR2 SQIVND (reference sequence). CDR3 length: 16 residues. Drawing the rest from reference TRBV19 and TRBJ2-1, the complete variable domain is DGGITQSPKYLFRKEGQNVTLSCEQNLNHDAMYWYRQDPGQGLRLIYYSQIVNDFQKGDIAEGYSVSREKKESFPLTVTSAQKNPTAFYLCASSIVGGWAYNEQFFGPGTRLTVL.

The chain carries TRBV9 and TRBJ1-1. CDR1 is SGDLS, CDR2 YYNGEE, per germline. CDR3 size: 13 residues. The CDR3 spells CASSVVLNTEAFF. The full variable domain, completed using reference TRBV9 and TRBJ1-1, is DSGVTQTPKHLITATGQRVTLRCSPRSGDLSVYWYQQSLDQGLQFLIQYYNGEERAKGNILERFSAQQFPDLHSELNLSSLELGDSALYFCASSVVLNTEAFFGQGTRLTVV.

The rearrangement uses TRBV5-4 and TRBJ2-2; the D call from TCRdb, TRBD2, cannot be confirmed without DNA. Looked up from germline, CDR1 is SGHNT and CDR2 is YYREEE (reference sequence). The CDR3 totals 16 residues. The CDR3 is CASGMLAGEGTGELFF. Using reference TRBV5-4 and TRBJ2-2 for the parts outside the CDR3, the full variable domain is ETGVTQSPTHLIKTRGQQVTLRCSSQSGHNTVSWYQQALGQGPQFIFQYYREEENGRGNFPPRFSGLQFPNYSSELNVNALELDDSALYLCASGMLAGEGTGELFFGEGSRLTVL.

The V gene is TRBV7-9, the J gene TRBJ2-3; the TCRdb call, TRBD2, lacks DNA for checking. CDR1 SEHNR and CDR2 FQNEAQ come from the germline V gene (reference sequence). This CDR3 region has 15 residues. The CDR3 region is CASSFGLASTDTQYF.

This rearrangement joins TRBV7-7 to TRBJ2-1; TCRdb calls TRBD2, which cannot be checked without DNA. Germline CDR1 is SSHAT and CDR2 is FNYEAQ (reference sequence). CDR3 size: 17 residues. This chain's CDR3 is CASSPRLAGGPHNEQFF.

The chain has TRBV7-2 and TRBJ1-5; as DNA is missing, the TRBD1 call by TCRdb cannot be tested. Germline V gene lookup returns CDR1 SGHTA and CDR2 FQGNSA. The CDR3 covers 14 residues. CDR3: CASSSGTGIKPQHF.

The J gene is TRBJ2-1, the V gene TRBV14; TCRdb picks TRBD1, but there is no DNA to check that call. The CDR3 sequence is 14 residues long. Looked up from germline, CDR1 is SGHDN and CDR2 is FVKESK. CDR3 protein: CASSQVGGVNEQFF.

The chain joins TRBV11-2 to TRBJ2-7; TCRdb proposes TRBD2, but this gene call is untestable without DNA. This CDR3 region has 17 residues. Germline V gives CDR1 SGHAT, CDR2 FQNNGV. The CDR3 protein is CASSSGTSGRSYYEQYF.

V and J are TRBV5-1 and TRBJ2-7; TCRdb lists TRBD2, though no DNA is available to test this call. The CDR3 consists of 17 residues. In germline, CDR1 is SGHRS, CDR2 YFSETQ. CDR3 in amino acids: CASSLGLAGPISYEQYF.

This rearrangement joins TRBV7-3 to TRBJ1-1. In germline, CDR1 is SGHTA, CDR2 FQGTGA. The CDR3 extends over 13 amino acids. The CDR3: CASSSSGSTEAFF.

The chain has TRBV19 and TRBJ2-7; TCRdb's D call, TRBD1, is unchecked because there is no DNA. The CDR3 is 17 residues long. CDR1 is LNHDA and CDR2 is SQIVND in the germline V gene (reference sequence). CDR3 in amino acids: CASSDSPPGHPSYEQYF.

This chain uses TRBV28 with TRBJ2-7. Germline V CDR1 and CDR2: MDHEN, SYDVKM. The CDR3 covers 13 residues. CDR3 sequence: CASSLFVGYEQYF.

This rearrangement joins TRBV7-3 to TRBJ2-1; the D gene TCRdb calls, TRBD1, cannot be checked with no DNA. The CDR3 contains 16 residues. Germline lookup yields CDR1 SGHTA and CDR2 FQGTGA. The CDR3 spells CASSLNSGAGHNEQFF.

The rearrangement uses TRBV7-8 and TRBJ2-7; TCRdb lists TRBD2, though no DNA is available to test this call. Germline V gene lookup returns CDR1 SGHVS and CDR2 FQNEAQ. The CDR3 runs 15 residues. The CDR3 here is CASSLLAGVSYEQYF.

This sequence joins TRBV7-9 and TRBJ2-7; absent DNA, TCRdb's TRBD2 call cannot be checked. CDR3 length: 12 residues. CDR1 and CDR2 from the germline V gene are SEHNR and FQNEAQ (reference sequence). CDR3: CASSPSRREQYF. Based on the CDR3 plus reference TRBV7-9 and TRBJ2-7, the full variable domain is DTGVSQNPRHKITKRGQNVTFRCDPISEHNRLYWYRQTLGQGPEFLTYFQNEAQLEKSRLLSDRFSAERPKGSFSTLEIQRTEQGDSAMYLCASSPSRREQYFGPGTRLTVT.

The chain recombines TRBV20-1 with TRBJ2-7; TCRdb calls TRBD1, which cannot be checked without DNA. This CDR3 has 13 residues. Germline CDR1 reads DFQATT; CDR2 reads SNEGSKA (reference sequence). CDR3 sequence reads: CSAGLTGVSEQYF.

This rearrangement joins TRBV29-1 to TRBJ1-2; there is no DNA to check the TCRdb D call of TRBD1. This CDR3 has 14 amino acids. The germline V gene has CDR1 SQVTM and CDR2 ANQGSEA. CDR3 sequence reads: CSALGAGEGYGYTF.

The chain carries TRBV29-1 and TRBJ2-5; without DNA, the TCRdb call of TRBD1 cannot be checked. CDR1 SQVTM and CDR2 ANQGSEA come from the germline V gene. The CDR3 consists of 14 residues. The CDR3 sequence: CSVVGGAVQETQYF.

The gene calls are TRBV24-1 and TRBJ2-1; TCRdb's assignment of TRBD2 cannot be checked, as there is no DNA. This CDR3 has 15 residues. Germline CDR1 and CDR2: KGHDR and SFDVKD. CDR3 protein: CATSDLLAGKNEQFF.

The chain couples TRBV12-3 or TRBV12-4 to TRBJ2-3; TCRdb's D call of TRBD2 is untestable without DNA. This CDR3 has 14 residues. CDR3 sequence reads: CASRGLAGADTQYF.

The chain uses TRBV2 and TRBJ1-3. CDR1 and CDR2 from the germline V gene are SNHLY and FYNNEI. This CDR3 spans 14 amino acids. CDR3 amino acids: CASSEALGGNTIYF. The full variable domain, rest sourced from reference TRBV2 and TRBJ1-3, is EPEVTQTPSHQVTQMGQEVILRCVPISNHLYFYWYRQILGQKVEFLVSFYNNEISEKSEIFDDQFSVERPDGSNFTLKIRSTKLEDSAMYFCASSEALGGNTIYFGEGSWLTVV.